A single sample is the source of the 2 T cell receptor beta chains below, sequenced in a study of blood T cell repertoires in COVID-19. Data came from immunoSEQ multiplex PCR; TCRdb stores just in-frame clones and leaves some out. This sample has about 190,000 clones, with 75% to 90% found just once. Sample: peripheral blood. Receptors originate from a woman aged 40 to 50 with acute or convalescent COVID-19.

The rearrangement uses TRBV6-5 and TRBJ2-7, with 12 bases aligning to TRBD2. The V gene end was trimmed by 0 bases and the J gene end by 2 bases; junction bases not matched to a gene: 2. Germline V gene sequence: CDR1 MNHEY, CDR2 SVGAGI. This CDR3 region has 16 residues. DNA of the CDR3: TGTGCCAGCAGTTACTCGCTAGCGGGGGGGACCTACGAGCAGTACTTC. Its translation: CASSYSLAGGTYEQYF.

This clone was detected once. The chain couples TRBV3-1 (or the pseudogene TRBV3-2) to TRBJ2-6; 10 bases are shared with TRBD2. The CDR3 totals 18 residues. CDR1 and CDR2 (germline): LGHDT, YNNKEL (reference sequence). V lost 3 bases to trimming and J lost 0 bases; unmatched junction nucleotides: 5. CDR3: CASSQLAGAPSGANVLTF. For the CDR3, the DNA is TGTGCCAGCAGCCAGCTAGCGGGGGCCCCCTCTGGGGCCAACGTCCTGACTTTC.